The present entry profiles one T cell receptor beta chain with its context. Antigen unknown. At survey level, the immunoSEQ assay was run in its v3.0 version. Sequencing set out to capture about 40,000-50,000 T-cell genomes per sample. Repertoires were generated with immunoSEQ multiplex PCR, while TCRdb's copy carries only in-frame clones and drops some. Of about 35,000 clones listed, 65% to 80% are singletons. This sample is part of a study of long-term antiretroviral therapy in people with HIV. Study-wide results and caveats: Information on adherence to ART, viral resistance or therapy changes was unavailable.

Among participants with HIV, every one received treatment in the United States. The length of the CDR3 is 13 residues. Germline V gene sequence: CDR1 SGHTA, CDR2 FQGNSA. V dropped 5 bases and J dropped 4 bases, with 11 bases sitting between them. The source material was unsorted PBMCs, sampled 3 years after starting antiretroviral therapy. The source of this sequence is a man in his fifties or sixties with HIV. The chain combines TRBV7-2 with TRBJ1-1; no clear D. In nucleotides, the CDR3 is TGTGCCAGCAGCCCTCGGAGGCGCACTGAAGCTTTCTTT. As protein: CASSPRRRTEAFF. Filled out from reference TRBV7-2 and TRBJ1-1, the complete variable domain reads GAGVSQSPSNKVTEKGKDVELRCDPISGHTALYWYRQSLGQGLEFLIYFQGNSAPDKSGLPSDRFSAERTGGSVSTLTIQRTQQEDSAVYLCASSPRRRTEAFFGQGTRLTVV.